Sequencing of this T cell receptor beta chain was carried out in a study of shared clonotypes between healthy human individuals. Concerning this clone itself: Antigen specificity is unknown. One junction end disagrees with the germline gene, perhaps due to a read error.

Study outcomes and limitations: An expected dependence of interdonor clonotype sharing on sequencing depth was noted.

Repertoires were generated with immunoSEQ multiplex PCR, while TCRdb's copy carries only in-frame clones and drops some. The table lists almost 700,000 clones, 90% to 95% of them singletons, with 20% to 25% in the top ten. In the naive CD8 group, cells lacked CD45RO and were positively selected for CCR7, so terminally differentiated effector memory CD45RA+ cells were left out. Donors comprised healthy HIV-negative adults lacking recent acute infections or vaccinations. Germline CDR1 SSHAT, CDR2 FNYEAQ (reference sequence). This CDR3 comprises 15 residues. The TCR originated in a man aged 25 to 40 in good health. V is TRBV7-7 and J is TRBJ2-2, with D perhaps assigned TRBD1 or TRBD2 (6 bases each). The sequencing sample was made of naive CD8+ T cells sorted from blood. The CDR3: CASSLRGLNTGELFF. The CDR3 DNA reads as TGTGCTAGCAGCTTACGGGGGCTAAACACCGGGGAGCTGTTTTTT.